These 19 T cell receptor beta chains originate from one sample sequenced in a study of T cells in Graves' hyperthyroidism and ophthalmopathy. Amplification yielded TCR beta CDR3 regions, with RNA transcripts as the source. TCR CDR3 underwent first-round RT-PCR with the HTBI primer set. MiXCR, run by TCRdb on the multiplex PCR reads, gives a single entry per CDR3 protein. The table has 600,000 to 650,000 distinct CDR3 sequences, less than 25% seen once. Sequencing used blood. These receptor sequences come from a man aged 30-40 years with Graves' ophthalmopathy.

The chain combines TRBV30 with TRBJ2-1; 11 bases are a match to TRBD2. This CDR3 has 14 residues. With 0 bases clipped from V and 8 bases from J, the junction kept 3 bases outside the gene matches. CDR1 is GTSNPN, CDR2 SVGIG, per germline (reference sequence). For the CDR3, the DNA is TGTGCCTGGAGTGTAACTAGCGGGAGCTATGAGCAGTTCTTC. Translated: CAWSVTSGSYEQFF.

This sequence joins TRBV14 and TRBJ2-4, with D unclear. The CDR3 sequence is 13 residues long. Per the germline V gene, CDR1 is SGHDN and CDR2 is FVKESK. Trimming left V 0 bases short and J 5 bases short, with 5 bases between. CDR3 in amino acids: CASSQDNQNIQYF. CDR3 DNA sequence: TGTGCCAGCAGCCAAGATAACCAAAACATTCAGTACTTC.

The chain is built from TRBV7-2 and TRBJ2-5; possibly TRBD2 for D (6 bases). The CDR3 extends over 14 amino acids. Germline assignment: CDR1 SGHTA and CDR2 FQGNSA. V was pared by 2 bases and J by 2 bases, with 9 bases between. CDR3 DNA sequence: TGTGCCAGCAGCTTAAACGGGAGACAAGAGACCCAGTACTTC. Translating it yields CASSLNGRQETQYF.

This clonotype occurred a few times. The CDR3 DNA reads as TGTGCCAGCAGACAGGGGGCTGGTCAGCCCCAGCATTTT. Its translation is CASRQGAGQPQHF. The chain has TRBV7-2 and TRBJ1-5; the match to TRBD1 covers 9 bases. The junction had 3 bases not matched to a gene; V was cut back by 6 bases and J by 6 bases. The germline CDR1 and CDR2 sequences are SGHTA and FQGNSA. The CDR3 contains 13 residues.

This chain connects TRBV29-1 to TRBJ2-7; 15 bases agree with TRBD2. Germline CDR1 SQVTM, CDR2 ANQGSEA. The V segment lost 6 bases and the J segment 4 bases; nucleotides outside the gene matches: 7. The CDR3 is 15 amino acids. The CDR3 spells CSVRTSGRAGYEQYF. CDR3 DNA sequence: TGCAGCGTGCGGACTAGCGGGAGGGCCGGATACGAGCAGTACTTC.

The rearrangement links TRBV19 to TRBJ1-5; D perhaps matches TRBD1 (5 bases). The CDR3 loop spans 13 amino acids. Between the trimmed V and J ends, which lost 6 bases and 9 bases, there was a span of 15 bases. Germline CDR1 reads LNHDA; CDR2 reads SQIVND (reference sequence). CDR3 sequence: CASSWTSRGPQHF. CDR3 DNA sequence: TGTGCCAGTAGCTGGACGTCGAGGGGGCCCCAGCATTTT.

This clonotype was seen a few times. V usage is TRBV10-3 and J usage is TRBJ2-1; 13 positions agree with TRBD2. Trimming took 6 bases from V and 0 from J; bases not matched to a gene: 11. The CDR3 runs 19 residues. CDR1 and CDR2 (germline): ENHRY, SYGVKD. CDR3 loop: CAISRGLAGASSSYNEQFF. As DNA, the CDR3 is TGTGCCATCAGCCGCGGACTAGCGGGGGCTTCAAGCTCCTACAATGAGCAGTTCTTC.

This clonotype was observed a few times. The chain uses TRBV29-1 and TRBJ2-3, with 15 bases identical to TRBD2. Germline lookup yields CDR1 SQVTM and CDR2 ANQGSEA. The J segment lost 4 bases and the V segment lost 6 bases, leaving 8 bases of the junction unmatched. CDR3 length equals 16 residues. In nucleotides, the CDR3 is TGCAGCGTCCTTGGACTAGCGGGAGGGGCCCCAGATACGCAGTATTTT. Translation: CSVLGLAGGAPDTQYF.

This clonotype was counted many times. The chain is built from TRBV30 and TRBJ1-2; the D gene is possibly TRBD1 (6 bases). Germline CDR1 GTSNPN, CDR2 SVGIG (reference sequence). V lost 5 bases, J lost 6 bases, and 16 bases lay in between. This CDR3 region has 13 residues. As DNA, the CDR3 is TGTGCCTGGGCTGCCGGGACAATCAATGGCTACACCTTC. This codes for CAWAAGTINGYTF.

This rearrangement joins TRBV18 to TRBJ2-5; maybe TRBD2 (5 bases). The ends were cut back, 3 bases at V and 1 base at J, with 15 bases in the middle. The CDR3 is 16 residues long. Germline V gene sequence: CDR1 KGHSH, CDR2 LQKENI. Here the CDR3 DNA reads TGTGCCAGCTCACCGAGGGCCGGAGTGAGCCAAGAGACCCAGTACTTC. Translation gives CASSPRAGVSQETQYF.

CDR3 sequence: CSASGLSEQFF. The CDR3 nucleotides are TGCAGTGCTAGCGGGCTCAGTGAGCAGTTCTTC. The chain joins TRBV20-1 to TRBJ2-1; D is undetermined. Trimming took off 3 bases at V and 9 bases at J, with 9 bases between the two ends. Germline V CDR1 and CDR2: DFQATT, SNEGSKA (reference sequence). This CDR3 has 11 amino acids.

The V call is TRBV4-2, the J call TRBJ2-7, with a weak D call TRBD2 (6 bases). CDR3 size: 15 residues. V was trimmed by 1 base and J by 5 bases, leaving 15 bases between them. The V gene's germline CDR1 is LGHNA and CDR2 YNFKEQ. The DNA of the CDR3 is TGTGCCAGCAGCCAAGGGCCGGGAGAGGTTGACGAGCAGTACTTC. Its protein is CASSQGPGEVDEQYF.

The chain is built from TRBV24-1 and TRBJ2-1, with 11 bases aligning to TRBD1. The V and J ends lost 10 bases and 7 bases, in that order; junction bases with no gene match: 11. This CDR3 contains 15 residues. Germline V CDR1 and CDR2: KGHDR, SFDVKD. The CDR3 region has the DNA TGTGCCACTCTCTTCCGGGACAGGGGGGTGAATGAGCAGTTCTTC. The encoded protein is CATLFRDRGVNEQFF.

This clonotype was detected many times. The V call is TRBV12-3 or TRBV12-4, the J call TRBJ1-1, with 9 positions matching TRBD1. The length of the CDR3 is 14 residues. The V gene end was trimmed by 6 bases and the J gene end by 5 bases; junction bases not matched to a gene: 7. The CDR3 spells CASSLRTGDTEAFF. In DNA form, the CDR3 reads TGTGCCAGCAGCCTTCGGACAGGGGATACTGAAGCTTTCTTT.

DNA of the CDR3: TGTGCCAGCAGTCCGGGACATAGTTCTTACGAGCAGTACTTC. Encoded protein: CASSPGHSSYEQYF. The V call is TRBV27, the J call TRBJ2-7; the D gene is possibly TRBD1 (6 bases). The CDR3 is 14 residues long. Germline CDR1 reads MNHEY; CDR2 reads SMNVEV (reference sequence). V was cut by 5 bases and J by 4 bases, with 15 bases left in between.

The rearrangement uses TRBV2 and TRBJ2-3, with D hard to call. The CDR3 is 16 residues long. V was trimmed by 0 bases and J by 0 bases, leaving 10 bases between them. The germline V gene has CDR1 SNHLY and CDR2 FYNNEI. The CDR3 DNA is TGTGCCAGCAGTGAAGCGCTACTCGGGAGCACAGATACGCAGTATTTT. Amino acid sequence: CASSEALLGSTDTQYF.

A few counts support this clonotype. The chain employs TRBV18 and TRBJ2-3; D is unresolved. This CDR3 comprises 16 residues. CDR1 is KGHSH and CDR2 is LQKENI in the germline V gene. V was trimmed by 1 base and J by 0 bases, leaving 11 bases between them. The CDR3 nucleotides read TGTGCCAGCTCACCACGGGTCCAGACTAGCACAGATACGCAGTATTTT. This translates into CASSPRVQTSTDTQYF. The complete variable domain, with remaining parts taken from reference TRBV18 and TRBJ2-3, reads NAGVMQNPRHLVRRRGQEARLRCSPMKGHSHVYWYRQLPEEGLKFMVYLQKENIIDESGMPKERFSAEFPKEGPSILRIQQVVRGDSAAYFCASSPRVQTSTDTQYFGPGTRLTVL.

The sample holds a few counts of this clonotype. The chain has TRBV29-1 and TRBJ1-1, with D hard to call. V was shortened by 1 base and J by 9 bases, with 12 bases between the two germline ends. The CDR3 loop spans 12 amino acids. Per germline, CDR1 SQVTM and CDR2 ANQGSEA. DNA of the CDR3: TGCAGCGTTGAAGTGCAAGGAAACAAAGCTTTCTTT. Translated, it gives CSVEVQGNKAFF.

This clonotype was counted only a few times. The chain joins TRBV20-1 to TRBJ2-3, with 8 bases aligning to TRBD2. Per the germline V gene, CDR1 is DFQATT and CDR2 is SNEGSKA (reference sequence). The CDR3 has 16 residues. V was pared by 0 bases and J by 0 bases, with 5 bases of the junction left unmatched. The CDR3 loop reads CSARDITSGSTDTQYF. The CDR3 DNA sequence: TGCAGTGCTAGAGATATCACTAGCGGAAGCACAGATACGCAGTATTTT.